The 24 T cell receptor beta chains below all came from one sample that was sequenced in a study of beta chain features in type 1 diabetes. Every bit of the isolated RNA underwent reverse transcription, so sequencing read expressed TCRB transcripts. TCRdb's table, derived via immunoSEQ multiplex PCR, lists solely in-frame clones and lacks some. The data hold roughly 700,000 clones, with roughly 13% observed a single time. Their target antigens are unknown. Study results and limitations: Shorter TCRB CDR3s, moderately but significantly so, were found in Type 1 diabetes patients in all four CD4+ subsets.

Sequenced sample: naive CD4+ T cells from blood. The receptors originated from a man aged 18 to 30 with type 1 diabetes.

The genes are TRBV7-9 and TRBJ2-1; the D is unclear. Trimming removed 1 base from V and 9 bases from J, with 10 bases in between. The CDR3 covers 13 residues. The germline CDR1 and CDR2 sequences are SEHNR and FQNEAQ (reference sequence). CDR3 in DNA: TGTGCCAGCAGCTTAGATCAGGATACTGAGCAGTTCTTC. Amino acids: CASSLDQDTEQFF.

The rearrangement joins TRBV29-1 to TRBJ1-3; 11 positions match TRBD1. There are 14 residues in the CDR3. Looked up from germline, CDR1 is SQVTM and CDR2 is ANQGSEA. V was clipped by 4 bases and J by 2 bases; unmatched bases: 1. The CDR3 region is CSVAGQGAGNTIYF. Written as DNA, the CDR3 is TGCAGCGTTGCGGGACAGGGGGCTGGAAACACCATATATTTT.

The genes are TRBV7-6 and TRBJ2-1; 8 nucleotides match TRBD2. Trimming took 4 bases from V and 5 from J; bases not matched to a gene: 10. The germline V gene encodes CDR1 SGHVS and CDR2 FNYEAQ. CDR3 size: 16 residues. The CDR3 loop reads CASSSTIRTSHNEQFF. The CDR3 nucleotides read TGTGCCAGCAGCTCAACTATCCGGACTAGCCACAATGAGCAGTTCTTC. The whole variable domain, remainder taken from reference TRBV7-6 and TRBJ2-1, is GAGVSQSPRYKVTKRGQDVALRCDPISGHVSLYWYRQALGQGPEFLTYFNYEAQQDKSGLPNDRFSAERPEGSISTLTIQRTEQRDSAMYRCASSSTIRTSHNEQFFGPGTRLTVL.

This clone occurred a few times. This sequence joins TRBV7-9 and TRBJ2-7; 9 bases map to TRBD2. This CDR3 has 15 amino acids. V gave up 5 bases and J gave up 7 bases; unmatched junction bases: 12. CDR1 is SEHNR and CDR2 is FQNEAQ in the germline V gene (reference sequence). The CDR3 DNA reads as TGTGCCAGCAGCCCAGCGGGGGGCCCTCTTGTAGAGCAGTACTTC. Amino acids: CASSPAGGPLVEQYF.

J is TRBJ2-6 and V is TRBV5-1, with D possibly being TRBD1 (6 bases). V was shortened by 0 bases and J by 0 bases, with 16 bases between the two germline ends. CDR1 is SGHRS and CDR2 is YFSETQ in the germline V gene. CDR3 length equals 19 residues. The CDR3 loop reads CASSLGGTGLSSGANVLTF. The CDR3 DNA reads as TGCGCCAGCAGCTTGGGGGGCACAGGGCTTTCCTCTGGGGCCAACGTCCTGACTTTC.

The V and J genes are TRBV7-2 and TRBJ2-3; 7 nucleotides align to TRBD2. The V gene's germline CDR1 is SGHTA and CDR2 FQGNSA. The junction had 11 bases not matched to a gene; V was cut back by 1 base and J by 4 bases. CDR3 length: 17 amino acids. The CDR3 DNA sequence: TGTGCCAGCAGCTTAGTTGGACGGGGGGATCTCCCAGATACGCAGTATTTT. Protein: CASSLVGRGDLPDTQYF.

The V call is TRBV18, the J call TRBJ1-1, with D perhaps matching TRBD1 (6 bases). The germline V gene encodes CDR1 KGHSH and CDR2 LQKENI. The V end lost 1 base, the J end lost 5 bases, and 14 bases lay between the germline ends. The CDR3 length is 15 residues. CDR3 sequence: CASSPRAGEGTEAFF. The DNA for the CDR3 is TGTGCCAGCTCACCACGTGCAGGGGAGGGGACTGAAGCTTTCTTT.

This chain uses TRBV28 with TRBJ1-4, with D unresolved. Germline assignment: CDR1 MDHEN and CDR2 SYDVKM. This CDR3 comprises 12 residues. This CDR3 reads CASQATNEKLFF. In DNA, the CDR3 is TGTGCTTCTCAGGCAACTAATGAAAAACTGTTTTTT.

This chain connects TRBV7-9 to TRBJ2-3, with 9 bases that match TRBD2. Losses at the gene ends were 5 bases for V and 0 bases for J; bases not matched to a gene: 15. Germline V CDR1 and CDR2: SEHNR, FQNEAQ (reference sequence). This CDR3 region has 19 residues. The CDR3 region has the DNA TGTGCCAGCAGCCCTGAGGTGAAGCGGGGGGTAAAGAGCACAGATACGCAGTATTTT. Translated: CASSPEVKRGVKSTDTQYF.

With regard to this clone: The same CDR3 can be traced to other DNA sequences in this sample. The chain has TRBV29-1 and TRBJ1-3; 10 bases map to TRBD1. This CDR3 is 13 amino acids long. The germline CDR1 and CDR2 sequences are SQVTM and ANQGSEA. J gave up 2 bases and V 6 bases, and 1 base lay outside the gene matches. The CDR3 spells CSVGTGAGNTIYF. As DNA, the CDR3 is TGCAGCGTCGGGACAGGGGCTGGAAACACCATATATTTT.

The V gene is TRBV20-1, the J gene TRBJ1-2; the D is unclear. The V gene lost 5 bases and the J gene lost 6 bases, with 10 bases spanning the gap. Germline V lookup: CDR1 DFQATT, CDR2 SNEGSKA (reference sequence). The CDR3 totals 11 residues. The DNA of the CDR3 is TGCAGTGCTGGCAGTTGGGATGGCTACACCTTC. The encoded protein is CSAGSWDGYTF.

This clone occurred a few times. The V gene is TRBV4-1, the J gene TRBJ2-5, with a tentative D call TRBD1 (5 bases). This CDR3 has 15 residues. Germline V gene data show CDR1 as MGHRA and CDR2 as YSYEKL. V shed 6 bases and J shed 2 bases, with 16 bases lying between them. The CDR3, as DNA: TGCGCCAGCAGTCCCCAACATGACAGTCAAGAGACCCAGTACTTC. This codes for CASSPQHDSQETQYF.

This clone was seen a handful of times. CDR3 amino acids: CASSLDPSSGYTF. The CDR3 nucleotides are TGCGCCAGCAGCTTGGACCCGTCCTCTGGCTACACCTTC. The chain has TRBV5-1 and TRBJ1-2; D remains unclear. Between the trimmed V and J ends, which lost 0 bases and 7 bases, there was a span of 10 bases. This CDR3 has 13 amino acids. In germline, CDR1 is SGHRS, CDR2 YFSETQ.

This clone was seen more than once but under ten times. V usage is TRBV6-1 and J usage is TRBJ2-7; 9 positions match TRBD1. This CDR3 is 15 amino acids long. V was clipped by 6 bases and J by 3 bases; unmatched bases: 9. Per the germline V gene, CDR1 is MNHNS and CDR2 is SASEGT. Here the CDR3 reads CASSDREDRGYEQYF. Here the CDR3 DNA reads TGTGCCAGCAGCGACCGGGAGGACAGGGGCTACGAGCAGTACTTC.

The gene calls are TRBV30 and TRBJ1-4, with D hard to call. The CDR3 length is 14 residues. CDR1 and CDR2 from the germline V gene are GTSNPN and SVGIG (reference sequence). Trimming left V 0 bases short and J 8 bases short, with 13 bases between. The CDR3 spells CAWSVMLTGEKLFF. The CDR3, as DNA: TGTGCCTGGAGTGTAATGCTAACCGGAGAAAAACTGTTTTTT.

V and J are TRBV6-1 and TRBJ1-5; D is possibly TRBD1 (5 bases). V lost 5 bases to trimming and J lost 7 bases, with 12 bases between them. Germline CDR1 reads MNHNS; CDR2 reads SASEGT. This CDR3 spans 13 amino acids. The CDR3 bases are TGTGCCAGCAGTCCAGGGCCAGGACAGCCCCAGCATTTT. Amino acid sequence: CASSPGPGQPQHF.

V usage is TRBV6-6 and J usage is TRBJ2-7; possibly TRBD1 for D (6 bases). The CDR3 is 13 amino acids. Trimming left V 5 bases short and J 1 base short, with 9 bases between. CDR1 is MNHNY, CDR2 SVGAGI, per germline (reference sequence). The CDR3, as DNA: TGTGCCAGCAGTCACAGGGTGTCCTACGAGCAGTACTTC. Its translation is CASSHRVSYEQYF.

For this clone: This same CDR3 is encoded by further DNA sequences in the sample. The CDR3 coding sequence is TGCGCCAGCAGCCCGAGAAACACCGGGGAGCTGTTTTTT. Translating it yields CASSPRNTGELFF. This chain links TRBV5-1 with TRBJ2-2; D remains ambiguous. The germline V and J ends were trimmed by 4 bases and 2 bases, with 6 bases remaining between them. The CDR3 contains 13 residues. Germline V gene lookup returns CDR1 SGHRS and CDR2 YFSETQ.

In its sample, this clone was seen a few times. The V gene is TRBV30, the J gene TRBJ1-6, with D maybe TRBD1 (6 bases). Deletions cut 2 bases from V and 1 base from J, with 15 bases between. The CDR3 loop spans 17 amino acids. Germline CDR1 reads GTSNPN; CDR2 reads SVGIG (reference sequence). In DNA form, the CDR3 reads TGTGCCTGGAGTTCCAGGGGTGTTGGGTCCTATAATTCACCCCTCCACTTT. This sequence encodes CAWSSRGVGSYNSPLHF.

The rearrangement joins TRBV28 to TRBJ2-5, with 12 bases fitting TRBD1. After removal of 7 bases from V and 7 bases from J, the junction contained 10 bases not matched to a gene. Germline CDR1 is MDHEN and CDR2 is SYDVKM. This CDR3 is 15 amino acids long. CDR3 sequence reads: CASITRGQGALTQYF. The CDR3 DNA reads TGTGCCAGCATCACCCGGGGACAGGGGGCCTTGACCCAGTACTTC.

The chain couples TRBV9 to TRBJ1-1; 11 positions match TRBD1. Per germline, CDR1 SGDLS and CDR2 YYNGEE. V trimming: 3 bases; J trimming: 4 bases; junction bases outside the gene matches: 5. This CDR3 region has 15 residues. CDR3 region: CASSGTGGWGTEAFF. In nucleotides, the CDR3 is TGTGCCAGCAGCGGGACAGGGGGCTGGGGCACTGAAGCTTTCTTT.

This clone was counted between two and nine times. The V call is TRBV14, the J call TRBJ1-1; D may be TRBD1 (5 bases). CDR1 and CDR2 (germline): SGHDN, FVKESK. The CDR3 totals 17 residues. Trimming stripped 4 bases from V and 4 bases from J, with 22 bases between. DNA for the CDR3: TGTGCCAGCAGCCCATGGAGCGGGGGATCGACGGGCACTGAAGCTTTCTTT. Protein: CASSPWSGGSTGTEAFF. Full variable domain (missing parts from reference TRBV14 and TRBJ1-1): EAGVTQFPSHSVIEKGQTVTLRCDPISGHDNLYWYRRVMGKEIKFLLHFVKESKQDESGMPNNRFLAERTGGTYSTLKVQPAELEDSGVYFCASSPWSGGSTGTEAFFGQGTRLTVV.

V and J are TRBV7-9 and TRBJ2-7, with TRBD1 identical over 8 bases. V shed 3 bases and J 2 bases; nucleotides not matched to a gene: 3. The CDR3 has 14 residues. Per the germline V gene, CDR1 is SEHNR and CDR2 is FQNEAQ (reference sequence). The CDR3 coding sequence is TGTGCCAGCAGCTTGGGACAGGCCCCCTACGAGCAGTACTTC. The encoded protein is CASSLGQAPYEQYF. The variable domain in full, completed from reference TRBV7-9 and TRBJ2-7, reads DTGVSQNPRHKITKRGQNVTFRCDPISEHNRLYWYRQTLGQGPEFLTYFQNEAQLEKSRLLSDRFSAERPKGSFSTLEIQRTEQGDSAMYLCASSLGQAPYEQYFGPGTRLTVT.

The rearrangement uses TRBV5-1 and TRBJ1-2; tentative D call: TRBD1 (5 bases). Germline V lookup: CDR1 SGHRS, CDR2 YFSETQ. Deletions cut 4 bases from V and 3 bases from J, with 13 bases between. CDR3 length equals 14 residues. The CDR3 is CASSPGAGDYGYTF. Here the CDR3 DNA reads TGCGCCAGCAGCCCGGGAGCGGGGGACTATGGCTACACCTTC.